This T cell receptor (beta chain) was recovered during a study of blood T cell repertoires in COVID-19. Background on the study: T cells, B-cell-depleted T cells, or PBMCs supplied cDNA or gDNA.

From germline, CDR1 is GTSNPN and CDR2 SVGIG (reference sequence). The ends lost 5 bases at V and 6 bases at J; junction bases unmatched: 15. There are 15 residues in the CDR3. As originally analysed: Estimation of nucleated cell counts was performed using reference gene primer amplification. Profiled with immunoSEQ multiplex PCR; TCRdb holds only in-frame clones, not every one. V, J and clone size reflect that table, while D and trimming were determined from the DNA. Of fewer than 450,000 clones detected, more than 70% appear once; the ten largest clones hold around an eighth. While infection was still active, Seattle patients were enrolled and then followed longitudinally.

This TCR was sampled from a woman in her forties or fifties with COVID-19, enrolled during active disease. The chain is built from TRBV30 and TRBJ2-7; 8 bases fit TRBD1. Sequencing was performed on peripheral blood. CDR3 amino acids: CAWGTPGQVLREQYF. The CDR3 DNA reads TGTGCCTGGGGGACTCCGGGACAGGTTCTTCGCGAGCAGTACTTC.